This TCR beta chain was captured in a study of cytomegalovirus exposure and HLA in healthy donors. Study overall: Both the roughly 120 validation repertoires and the roughly 700 first-cohort repertoires used the same platform, as reported by a later analysis.

V shed 5 bases, J shed 5 bases, and the junction held 13 bases outside the gene matches. Germline V CDR1 and CDR2: SGHTA, FQGNSA. The CDR3 runs to 16 residues. Details on this clone: Its matching antigen is unknown.

Only in-frame clones appear in the TCRdb table, and some are missing; sequencing was by immunoSEQ multiplex PCR. The data show roughly 220,000 clones, just over 90% seen once. It was the roughly 130-subject validation cohort, separate from the approximately 670-subject first cohort, to which the donors belonged. Study-level points and caveats: It was reported that the classifier diagnosed cytomegalovirus status with high specificity and sensitivity in both the original and validation cohorts. Cytomegalovirus-associated status was assigned to around 160 TCR beta chains.

Material for sequencing was PBMCs. The chain employs TRBV7-2 and TRBJ1-2, with 8 positions matching TRBD1. The origin of this receptor is a woman aged 18-30 years in good health and CMV-seronegative. The DNA of the CDR3 is TGTGCCAGCAGCAAAACACCGGGACAGGATATGTATGGCTACACCTTC. Encoded protein: CASSKTPGQDMYGYTF.